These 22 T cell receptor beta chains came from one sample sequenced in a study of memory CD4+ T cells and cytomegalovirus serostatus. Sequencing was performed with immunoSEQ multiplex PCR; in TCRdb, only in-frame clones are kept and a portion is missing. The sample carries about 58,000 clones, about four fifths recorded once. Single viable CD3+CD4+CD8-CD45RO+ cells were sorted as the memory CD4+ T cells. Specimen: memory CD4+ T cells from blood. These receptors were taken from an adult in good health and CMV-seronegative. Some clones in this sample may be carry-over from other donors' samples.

The CDR3 loop is CASMVGGEETQYF. The CDR3 DNA reads TGCGCCAGCATGGTAGGGGGCGAGGAGACCCAGTACTTC. The rearrangement uses TRBV5-1 and TRBJ2-5; 7 bases agree with TRBD1. The germline V gene encodes CDR1 SGHRS and CDR2 YFSETQ. Trimming removed 6 bases from V and 5 bases from J; junction bases left unmatched: 7. The CDR3 contains 13 residues.

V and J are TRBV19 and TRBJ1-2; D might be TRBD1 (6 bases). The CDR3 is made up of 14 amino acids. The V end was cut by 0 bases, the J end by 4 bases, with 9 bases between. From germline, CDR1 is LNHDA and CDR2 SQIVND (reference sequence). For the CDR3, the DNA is TGTGCCAGTAGTATAGAGACAGGAATCTATGGCTACACCTTC. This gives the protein CASSIETGIYGYTF.

The CDR3 DNA sequence: TGCGCCAGCGCAAAAGGAAAAAGTAGGGCAGATACGCAGTATTTT. This translates into CASAKGKSRADTQYF. The V and J genes are TRBV5-1 and TRBJ2-3; unclear D gene. V lost 7 bases and J lost 4, with 19 bases in between. The CDR3 sequence is 15 residues long. Looked up from germline, CDR1 is SGHRS and CDR2 is YFSETQ. Full variable domain (rest looked up from reference TRBV5-1 and TRBJ2-3): KAGVTQTPRYLIKTRGQQVTLSCSPISGHRSVSWYQQTPGQGLQFLFEYFSETQRNKGNFPGRFSGRQFSNSRSEMNVSTLELGDSALYLCASAKGKSRADTQYFGPGTRLTVL.

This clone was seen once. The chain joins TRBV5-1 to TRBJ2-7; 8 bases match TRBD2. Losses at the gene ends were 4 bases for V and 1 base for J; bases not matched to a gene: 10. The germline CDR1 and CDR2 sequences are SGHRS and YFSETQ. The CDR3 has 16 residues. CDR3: CASSPELAAYSYEQYF. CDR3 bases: TGCGCCAGCAGCCCCGAACTAGCGGCATATTCCTACGAGCAGTACTTC.

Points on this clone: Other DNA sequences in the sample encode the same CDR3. The CDR3 sequence is CASSRDTLNQPQHF. Here the CDR3 DNA reads TGTGCCAGCAGTCGAGACACCCTCAATCAGCCCCAGCATTTT. The chain is built from TRBV6-5 and TRBJ1-5; D gene unclear. CDR1 is MNHEY, CDR2 SVGAGI, per germline. Trimming stripped 5 bases from V and 3 bases from J, with 11 bases between. The CDR3 spans 14 residues.

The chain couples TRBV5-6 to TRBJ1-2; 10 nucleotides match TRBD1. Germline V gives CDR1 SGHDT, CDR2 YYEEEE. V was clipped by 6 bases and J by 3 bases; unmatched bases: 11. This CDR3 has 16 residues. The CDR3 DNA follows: TGTGCCAGCAACCCTCCTACCGGGACAGGGGACTATGGCTACACCTTC. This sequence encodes CASNPPTGTGDYGYTF.

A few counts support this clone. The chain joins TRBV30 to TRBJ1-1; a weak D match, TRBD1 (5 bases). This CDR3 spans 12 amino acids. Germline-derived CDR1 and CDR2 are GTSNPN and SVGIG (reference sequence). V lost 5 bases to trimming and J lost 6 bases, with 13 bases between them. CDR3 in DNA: TGTGCCTGGTCGGGGGAGAGCCCTGAAGCTTTCTTT. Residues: CAWSGESPEAFF.

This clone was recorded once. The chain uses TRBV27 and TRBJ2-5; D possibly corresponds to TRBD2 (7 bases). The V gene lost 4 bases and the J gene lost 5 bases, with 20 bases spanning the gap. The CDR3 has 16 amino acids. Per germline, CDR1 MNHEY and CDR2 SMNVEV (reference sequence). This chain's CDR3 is CASSSLLRGAEETQYF. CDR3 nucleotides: TGTGCCAGCAGTTCACTCCTCCGGGGGGCGGAGGAGACCCAGTACTTC.

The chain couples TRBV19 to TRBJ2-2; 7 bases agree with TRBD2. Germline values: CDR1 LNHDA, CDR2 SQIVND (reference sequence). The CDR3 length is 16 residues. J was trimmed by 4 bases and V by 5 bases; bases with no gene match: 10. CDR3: CASSWVRTRVTGELFF. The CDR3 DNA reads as TGTGCCAGTAGTTGGGTCCGGACTAGGGTCACCGGGGAGCTGTTTTTT.

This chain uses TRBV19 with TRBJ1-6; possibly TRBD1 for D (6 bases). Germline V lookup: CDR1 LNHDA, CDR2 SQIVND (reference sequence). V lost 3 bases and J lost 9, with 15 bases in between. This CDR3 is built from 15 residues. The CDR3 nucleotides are TGTGCCAGTAGTATTAGGCCCAGGGGTAGTTCACCCCTCCACTTT. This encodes CASSIRPRGSSPLHF.

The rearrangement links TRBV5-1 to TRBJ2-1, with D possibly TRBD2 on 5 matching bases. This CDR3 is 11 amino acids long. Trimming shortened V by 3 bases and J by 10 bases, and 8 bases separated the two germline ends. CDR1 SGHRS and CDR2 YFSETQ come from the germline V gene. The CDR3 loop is CASSSEREQFF. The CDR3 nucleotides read TGCGCCAGCAGCTCCGAGCGGGAGCAGTTCTTC.

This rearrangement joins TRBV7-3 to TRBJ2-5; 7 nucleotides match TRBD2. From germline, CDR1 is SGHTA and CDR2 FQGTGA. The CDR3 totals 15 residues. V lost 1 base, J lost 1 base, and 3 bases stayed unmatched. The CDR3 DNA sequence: TGTGCCAGCAGCTTAAGGGGGGGGTCCCAAGAGACCCAGTACTTC. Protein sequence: CASSLRGGSQETQYF.

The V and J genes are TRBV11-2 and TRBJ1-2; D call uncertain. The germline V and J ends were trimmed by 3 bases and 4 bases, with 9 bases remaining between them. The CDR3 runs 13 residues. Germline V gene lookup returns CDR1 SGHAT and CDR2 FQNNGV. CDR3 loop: CASSLPFRYGYTF. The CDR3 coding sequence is TGTGCCAGCAGCTTGCCTTTCCGCTATGGCTACACCTTC.

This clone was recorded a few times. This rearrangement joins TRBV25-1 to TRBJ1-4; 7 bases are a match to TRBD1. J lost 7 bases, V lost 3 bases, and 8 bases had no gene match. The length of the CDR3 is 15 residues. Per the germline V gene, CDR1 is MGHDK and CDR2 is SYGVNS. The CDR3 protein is CASSDPRQGVEKLFF. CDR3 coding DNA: TGTGCCAGCAGTGATCCCCGACAGGGAGTTGAAAAACTGTTTTTT.

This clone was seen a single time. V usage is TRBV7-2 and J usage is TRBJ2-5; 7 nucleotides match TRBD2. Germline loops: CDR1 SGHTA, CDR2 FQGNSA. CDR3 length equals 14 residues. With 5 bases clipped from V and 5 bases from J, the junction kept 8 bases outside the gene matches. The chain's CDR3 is CASSSPTSPETQYF. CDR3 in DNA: TGTGCCAGCAGCAGCCCGACTAGCCCCGAGACCCAGTACTTC. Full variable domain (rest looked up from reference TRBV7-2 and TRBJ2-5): GAGVSQSPSNKVTEKGKDVELRCDPISGHTALYWYRQSLGQGLEFLIYFQGNSAPDKSGLPSDRFSAERTGGSVSTLTIQRTQQEDSAVYLCASSSPTSPETQYFGPGTRLLVL.

The CDR3 sequence: CASSIQGRLSVGHF. CDR3 DNA: TGTGCCAGCAGTATACAGGGTAGGCTGTCTGTCGGGCATTTT. The chain joins TRBV28 to TRBJ1-5; weak D call: TRBD1 (6 bases). CDR1 is MDHEN and CDR2 is SYDVKM in the germline V gene. V lost 5 bases and J 15 bases, leaving 23 bases between the germline ends. CDR3 length: 14 amino acids.

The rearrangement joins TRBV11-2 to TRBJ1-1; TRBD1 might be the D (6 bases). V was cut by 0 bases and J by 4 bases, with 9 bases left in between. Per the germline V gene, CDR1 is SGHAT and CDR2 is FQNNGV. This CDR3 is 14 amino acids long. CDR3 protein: CASSLDPGATEAFF. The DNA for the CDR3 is TGTGCCAGCAGCTTAGATCCGGGGGCCACTGAAGCTTTCTTT.

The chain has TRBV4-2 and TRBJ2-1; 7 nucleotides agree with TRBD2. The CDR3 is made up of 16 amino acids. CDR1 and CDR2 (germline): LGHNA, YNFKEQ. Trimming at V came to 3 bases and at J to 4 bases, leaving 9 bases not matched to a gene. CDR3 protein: CASSQTRGDYYNEQFF. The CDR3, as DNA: TGTGCCAGCAGCCAGACGAGAGGGGACTATTACAATGAGCAGTTCTTC.

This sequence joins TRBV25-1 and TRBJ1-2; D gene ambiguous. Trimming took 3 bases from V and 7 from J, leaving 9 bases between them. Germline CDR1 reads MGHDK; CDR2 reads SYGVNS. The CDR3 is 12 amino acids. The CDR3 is CASSDLGRGYTF. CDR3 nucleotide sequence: TGTGCCAGCAGTGACCTAGGTCGTGGCTACACCTTC.

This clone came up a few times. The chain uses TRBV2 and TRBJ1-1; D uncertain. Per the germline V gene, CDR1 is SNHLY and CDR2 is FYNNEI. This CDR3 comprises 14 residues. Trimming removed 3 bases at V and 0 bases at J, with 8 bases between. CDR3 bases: TGTGCCAGCAGTGACTCGAGCATGAACACTGAAGCTTTCTTT. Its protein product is CASSDSSMNTEAFF.

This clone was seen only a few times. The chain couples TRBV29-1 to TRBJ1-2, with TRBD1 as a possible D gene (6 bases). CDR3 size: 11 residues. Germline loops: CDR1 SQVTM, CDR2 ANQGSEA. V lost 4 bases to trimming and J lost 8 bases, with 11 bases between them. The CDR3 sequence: CSVGGGQGYTF. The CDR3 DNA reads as TGCAGCGTTGGTGGGGGCCAGGGCTACACCTTC.

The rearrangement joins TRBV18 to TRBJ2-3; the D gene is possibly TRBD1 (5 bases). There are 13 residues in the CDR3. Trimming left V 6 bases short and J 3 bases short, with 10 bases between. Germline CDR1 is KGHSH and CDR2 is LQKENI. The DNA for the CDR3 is TGTGCCAGCTCGTCGGCAGGGACAGATACGCAGTATTTT. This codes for CASSSAGTDTQYF.